This entry features one T cell receptor (beta chain) sequence. Its cognate antigen is unknown. V lost 3 bases and J lost 12; bases outside the gene matches: 4. The germline V gene encodes CDR1 LGHDT and CDR2 YNNKEL (reference sequence). The CDR3 runs to 13 residues. The sample belongs to a study of identical twins. TCRdb reanalysed the 5' RACE reads using MiXCR and keeps one entry per CDR3 protein. The sample consists of some 260,000 distinct CDR3 sequences, roughly 13% of them appearing once. General study findings and limits: Models underpredicted monozygotic twin sharing of out-of-frame TCR alpha.

The chain combines TRBV3-1 with TRBJ2-1; TRBD2 aligns across 11 bases. Sequenced sample: memory (CD45RO+) T cells sorted from blood. This receptor was obtained from a woman between 18 and 29 years old in good health. This chain's CDR3 is CASSQPLAGAQFF. CDR3 sequence (DNA): TGTGCCAGCAGCCAGCCACTAGCGGGGGCGCAGTTCTTC.